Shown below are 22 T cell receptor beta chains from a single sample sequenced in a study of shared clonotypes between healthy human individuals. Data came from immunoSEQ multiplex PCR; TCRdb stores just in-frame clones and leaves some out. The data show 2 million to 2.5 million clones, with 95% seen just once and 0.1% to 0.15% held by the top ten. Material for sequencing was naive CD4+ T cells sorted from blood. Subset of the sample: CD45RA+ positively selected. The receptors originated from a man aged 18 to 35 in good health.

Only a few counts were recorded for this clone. CDR3 protein: CAWSADRGGNQPQHF. CDR3 DNA: TGTGCCTGGAGCGCGGACAGGGGGGGAAATCAGCCCCAGCATTTT. The V gene is TRBV30, the J gene TRBJ1-5, with 10 positions matching TRBD1. Germline V gives CDR1 GTSNPN, CDR2 SVGIG (reference sequence). CDR3 length equals 15 residues. Trimming at V came to 3 bases and at J to 4 bases, leaving 6 bases not matched to a gene. The full variable domain, in which reference TRBV30 and TRBJ1-5 provide the parts outside the CDR3, is SQTIHQWPATLVQPVGSPLSLECTVEGTSNPNLYWYRQAAGRGLQLLFYSVGIGQISSEVPQNLSASRPQDRQFILSSKKLLLSDSGFYLCAWSADRGGNQPQHFGDGTRLSIL.

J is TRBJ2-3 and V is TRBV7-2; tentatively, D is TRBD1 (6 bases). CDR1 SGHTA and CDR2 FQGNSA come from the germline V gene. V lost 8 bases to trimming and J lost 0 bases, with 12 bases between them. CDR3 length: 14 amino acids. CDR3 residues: CASLRGGSTDTQYF. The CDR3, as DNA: TGTGCCAGCTTGAGAGGGGGAAGCACAGATACGCAGTATTTT.

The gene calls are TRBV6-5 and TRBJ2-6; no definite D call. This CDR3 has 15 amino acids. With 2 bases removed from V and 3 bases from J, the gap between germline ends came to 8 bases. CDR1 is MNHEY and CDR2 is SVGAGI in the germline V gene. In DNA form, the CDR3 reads TGTGCCAGCAGTTACGAACCATATGGGGCCAACGTCCTGACTTTC. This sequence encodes CASSYEPYGANVLTF.

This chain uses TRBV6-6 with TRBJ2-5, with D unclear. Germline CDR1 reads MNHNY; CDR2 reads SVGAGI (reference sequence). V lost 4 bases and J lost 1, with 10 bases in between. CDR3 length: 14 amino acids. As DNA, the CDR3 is TGTGCCAGCAGTTCACCAGGTTTCCAAGAGACCCAGTACTTC. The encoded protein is CASSSPGFQETQYF.

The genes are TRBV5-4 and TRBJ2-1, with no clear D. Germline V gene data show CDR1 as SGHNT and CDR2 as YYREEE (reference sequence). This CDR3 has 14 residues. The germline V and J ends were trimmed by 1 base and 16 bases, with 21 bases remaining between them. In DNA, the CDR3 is TGTGCCAGCAGCTTGAACTACGGCGGCCAATTCCCCTTCTTC. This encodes CASSLNYGGQFPFF.

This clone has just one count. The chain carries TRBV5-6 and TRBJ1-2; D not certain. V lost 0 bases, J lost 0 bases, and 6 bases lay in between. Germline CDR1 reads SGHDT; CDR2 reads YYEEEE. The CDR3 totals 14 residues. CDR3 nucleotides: TGTGCCAGCAGCTTGGAACAGTCTAACTATGGCTACACCTTC. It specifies CASSLEQSNYGYTF.

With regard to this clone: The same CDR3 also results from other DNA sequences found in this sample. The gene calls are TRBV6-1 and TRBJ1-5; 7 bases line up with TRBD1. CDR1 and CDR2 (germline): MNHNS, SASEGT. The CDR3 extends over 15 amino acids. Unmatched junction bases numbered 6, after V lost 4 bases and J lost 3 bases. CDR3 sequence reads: CASSGTGGLNQPQHF. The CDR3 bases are TGTGCCAGCAGTGGGACAGGAGGCCTCAATCAGCCCCAGCATTTT.

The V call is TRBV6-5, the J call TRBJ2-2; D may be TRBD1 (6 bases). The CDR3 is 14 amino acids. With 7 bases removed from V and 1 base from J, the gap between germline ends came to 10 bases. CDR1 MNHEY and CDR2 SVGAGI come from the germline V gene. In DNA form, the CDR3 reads TGTGCCAGCAACCTACAGGGGAACACCGGGGAGCTGTTTTTT. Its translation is CASNLQGNTGELFF.

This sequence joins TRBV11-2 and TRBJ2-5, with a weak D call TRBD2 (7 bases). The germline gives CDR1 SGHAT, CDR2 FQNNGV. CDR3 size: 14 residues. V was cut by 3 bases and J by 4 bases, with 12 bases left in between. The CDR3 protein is CASSLGGPRETQYF. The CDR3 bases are TGTGCCAGCAGCTTGGGGGGGCCTAGAGAGACCCAGTACTTC.

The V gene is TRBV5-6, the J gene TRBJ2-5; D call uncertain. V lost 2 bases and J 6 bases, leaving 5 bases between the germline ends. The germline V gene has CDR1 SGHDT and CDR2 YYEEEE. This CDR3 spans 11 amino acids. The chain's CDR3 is CASSFSQTQYF. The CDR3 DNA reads TGTGCCAGCAGCTTTTCCCAGACCCAGTACTTC.

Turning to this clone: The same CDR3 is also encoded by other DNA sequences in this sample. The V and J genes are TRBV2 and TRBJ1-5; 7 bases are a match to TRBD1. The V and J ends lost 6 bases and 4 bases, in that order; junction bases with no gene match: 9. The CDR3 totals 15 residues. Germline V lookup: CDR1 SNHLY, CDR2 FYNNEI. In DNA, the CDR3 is TGTGCCAGCAGCCCAGACAGGGCCGGTAATCAGCCCCAGCATTTT. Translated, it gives CASSPDRAGNQPQHF.

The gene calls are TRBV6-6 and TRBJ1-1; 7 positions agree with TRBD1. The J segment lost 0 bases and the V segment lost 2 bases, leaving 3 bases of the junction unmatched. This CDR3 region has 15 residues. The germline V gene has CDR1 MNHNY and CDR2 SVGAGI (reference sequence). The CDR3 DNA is TGTGCCAGCAGTTACCGGGGACAGTTGAACACTGAAGCTTTCTTT. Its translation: CASSYRGQLNTEAFF.

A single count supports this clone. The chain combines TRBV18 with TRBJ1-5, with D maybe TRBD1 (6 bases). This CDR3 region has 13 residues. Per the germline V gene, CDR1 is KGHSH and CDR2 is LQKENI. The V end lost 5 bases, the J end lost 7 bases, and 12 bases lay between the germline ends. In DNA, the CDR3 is TGTGCCAGCTCAAACGACAGGACCCAGCCCCAGCATTTT. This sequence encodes CASSNDRTQPQHF.

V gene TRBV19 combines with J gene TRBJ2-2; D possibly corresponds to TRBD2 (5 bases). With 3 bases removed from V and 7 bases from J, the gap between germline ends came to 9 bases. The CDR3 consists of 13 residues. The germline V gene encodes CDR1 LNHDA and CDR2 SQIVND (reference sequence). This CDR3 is CASSITSYGELFF. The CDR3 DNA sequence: TGTGCCAGTAGTATCACTAGTTACGGGGAGCTGTTTTTT.

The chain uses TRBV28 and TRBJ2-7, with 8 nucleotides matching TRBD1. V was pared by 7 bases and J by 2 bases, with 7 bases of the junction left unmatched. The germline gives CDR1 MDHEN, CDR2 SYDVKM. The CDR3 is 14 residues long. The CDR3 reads CASTETGAPYEQYF. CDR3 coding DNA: TGTGCCAGCACCGAGACAGGGGCCCCCTACGAGCAGTACTTC.

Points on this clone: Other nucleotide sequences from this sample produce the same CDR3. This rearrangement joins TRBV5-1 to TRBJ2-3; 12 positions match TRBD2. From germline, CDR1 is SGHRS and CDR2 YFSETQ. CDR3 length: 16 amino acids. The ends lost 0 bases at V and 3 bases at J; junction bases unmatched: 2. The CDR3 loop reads CASSLELAGGTDTQYF. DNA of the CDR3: TGCGCCAGCAGCTTGGAACTAGCGGGGGGAACAGATACGCAGTATTTT.

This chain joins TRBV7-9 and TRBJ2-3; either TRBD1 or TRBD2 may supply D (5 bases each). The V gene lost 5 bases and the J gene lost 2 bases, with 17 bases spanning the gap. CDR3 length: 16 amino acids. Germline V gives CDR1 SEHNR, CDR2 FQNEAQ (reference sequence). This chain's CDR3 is CASSQARGSNTDTQYF. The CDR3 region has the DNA TGTGCCAGCAGCCAGGCCCGGGGCTCCAACACAGATACGCAGTATTTT.

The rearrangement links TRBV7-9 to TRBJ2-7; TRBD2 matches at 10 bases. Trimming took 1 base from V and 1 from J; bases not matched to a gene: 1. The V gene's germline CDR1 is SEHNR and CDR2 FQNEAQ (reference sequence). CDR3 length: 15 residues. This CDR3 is CASSLVAGGSYEQYF. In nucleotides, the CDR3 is TGTGCCAGCAGCTTAGTAGCGGGAGGTTCCTACGAGCAGTACTTC.

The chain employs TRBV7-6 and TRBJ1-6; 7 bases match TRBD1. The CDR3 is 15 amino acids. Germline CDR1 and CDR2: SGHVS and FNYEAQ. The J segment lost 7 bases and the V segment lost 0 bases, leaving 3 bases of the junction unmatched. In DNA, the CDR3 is TGTGCCAGCAGCTTAGCCGGGACAGCGAATTCACCCCTCCACTTT. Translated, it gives CASSLAGTANSPLHF.

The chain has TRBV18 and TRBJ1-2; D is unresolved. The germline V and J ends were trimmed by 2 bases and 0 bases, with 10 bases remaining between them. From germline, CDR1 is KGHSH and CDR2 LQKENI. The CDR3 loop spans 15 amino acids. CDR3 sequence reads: CASSPWGRANYGYTF. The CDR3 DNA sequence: TGTGCCAGCTCACCATGGGGAAGGGCTAACTATGGCTACACCTTC. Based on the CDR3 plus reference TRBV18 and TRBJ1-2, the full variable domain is NAGVMQNPRHLVRRRGQEARLRCSPMKGHSHVYWYRQLPEEGLKFMVYLQKENIIDESGMPKERFSAEFPKEGPSILRIQQVVRGDSAAYFCASSPWGRANYGYTFGSGTRLTVV.

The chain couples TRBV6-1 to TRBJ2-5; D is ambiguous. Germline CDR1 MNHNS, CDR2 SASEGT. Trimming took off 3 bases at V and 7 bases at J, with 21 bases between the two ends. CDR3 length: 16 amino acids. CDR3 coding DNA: TGTGCCAGCAGTGACGAAAGCTGGGGATCTTTGACGACCCAGTACTTC. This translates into CASSDESWGSLTTQYF.

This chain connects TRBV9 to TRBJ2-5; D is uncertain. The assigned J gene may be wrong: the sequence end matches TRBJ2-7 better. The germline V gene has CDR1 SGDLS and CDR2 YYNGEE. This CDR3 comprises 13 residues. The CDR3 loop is CASSVTASYEQYF. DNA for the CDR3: TGTGCCAGCAGCGTTACAGCCTCCTACGAGCAGTACTTC.